The 27 T cell receptor beta chains in this list originate from one sample, sequenced in a study of blood T cell repertoires in COVID-19. Sequencing was performed with immunoSEQ multiplex PCR; in TCRdb, only in-frame clones are kept and a portion is missing. The table has 250,000 or so clones, over 80% seen once. The material sequenced was PBMCs or T cells enriched from blood (not recorded which). These receptor sequences come from a young woman with acute COVID-19.

V is TRBV14 and J is TRBJ2-3; TRBD2 matches 11 bases. V shed 8 bases, J shed 0 bases, and the junction held 16 bases outside the gene matches. Germline-derived CDR1 and CDR2 are SGHDN and FVKESK. CDR3 length equals 19 residues. The CDR3 reads CASSPKGFSGRGSTDTQYF. CDR3 nucleotide sequence: TGTGCCAGCTCACCAAAAGGCTTTAGCGGGAGGGGGAGCACAGATACGCAGTATTTT.

This sequence joins TRBV6-4 and TRBJ2-3; TRBD2 agrees at 7 bases. CDR1 MRHNA and CDR2 SNTAGT come from the germline V gene. The junction had 20 bases not matched to a gene; V was cut back by 10 bases and J by 4 bases. The CDR3 contains 17 residues. CDR3 sequence: CATLAPLSCGRPDTQYF. Here the CDR3 DNA reads TGTGCCACCCTAGCCCCCCTGAGCTGCGGGAGACCAGATACGCAGTATTTT.

This clone was seen more than once but under ten times. The J gene is TRBJ1-5, the V gene TRBV4-1, with D possibly matching TRBD1 (5 bases). Germline V gene lookup returns CDR1 MGHRA and CDR2 YSYEKL. There are 14 residues in the CDR3. The germline V and J ends were trimmed by 1 base and 6 bases, with 10 bases remaining between them. The CDR3 DNA reads as TGCGCCAGCAGCCAAGTGTCAGGGATTCAGCCCCAGCATTTT. It translates to CASSQVSGIQPQHF.

This sequence joins TRBV7-2 and TRBJ2-3; TRBD2 is a possible D gene (6 bases). CDR1 SGHTA and CDR2 FQGNSA come from the germline V gene. The CDR3 consists of 18 residues. V was cut by 5 bases and J by 4 bases, with 25 bases left in between. CDR3 amino acids: CASSPLYVLGDLSDTQYF. DNA of the CDR3: TGTGCCAGCAGCCCCCTGTATGTGTTGGGGGACTTGTCAGATACGCAGTATTTT.

The chain carries TRBV28 and TRBJ2-3, with TRBD1 identical over 10 bases. The CDR3 runs 16 residues. Germline V CDR1 and CDR2: MDHEN, SYDVKM. V trimming: 7 bases; J trimming: 1 base; junction bases outside the gene matches: 8. In DNA form, the CDR3 reads TGTGCCAGCAATATCTTCGGGACAGGGGGCACAGATACGCAGTATTTT. This sequence encodes CASNIFGTGGTDTQYF.

J is TRBJ2-1 and V is TRBV14, with D possibly matching TRBD2 (6 bases). CDR3 length equals 17 residues. V lost 0 bases and J 7 bases, leaving 19 bases between the germline ends. Germline V gene data show CDR1 as SGHDN and CDR2 as FVKESK. The CDR3 bases are TGTGCCAGCAGCCAAGACGCTCTCACGGGAGTAGAAAATGAGCAGTTCTTC. It is translated as CASSQDALTGVENEQFF.

V is TRBV2 and J is TRBJ1-1; D unclear. V gave up 5 bases and J gave up 1 base, with 8 bases separating them. This CDR3 region has 13 residues. Germline V gene sequence: CDR1 SNHLY, CDR2 FYNNEI. The CDR3 loop reads CASSFTENTEAFF. DNA of the CDR3: TGTGCCAGCAGTTTTACAGAGAACACTGAAGCTTTCTTT.

The rearrangement uses TRBV5-1 and TRBJ2-1, with 9 nucleotides matching TRBD1. CDR3 length equals 15 residues. In germline, CDR1 is SGHRS, CDR2 YFSETQ. Trimming removed 6 bases from V and 6 bases from J; junction bases left unmatched: 10. CDR3 nucleotide sequence: TGCGCCAGCATCCCTACAGGGGGCACTTTCAATGAGCAGTTCTTC. This gives the protein CASIPTGGTFNEQFF.

The table lists this clone with a few counts. The chain has TRBV5-1 and TRBJ2-7; tentatively, D is TRBD1 (6 bases). The CDR3 has 15 residues. Germline CDR1 and CDR2: SGHRS and YFSETQ. V was shortened by 0 bases and J by 0 bases, with 10 bases between the two germline ends. The CDR3 reads CASSLGGQASYEQYF. The CDR3 bases are TGCGCCAGCAGCTTGGGGGGGCAAGCCTCCTACGAGCAGTACTTC.

The chain couples TRBV5-1 to TRBJ2-2; D possibly corresponds to TRBD2 (5 bases). Germline V gene sequence: CDR1 SGHRS, CDR2 YFSETQ. This CDR3 contains 15 residues. The V end lost 0 bases, the J end lost 6 bases, and 12 bases lay between the germline ends. The DNA for the CDR3 is TGCGCCAGCAGCTTGGGGGTATTTAGCGCCGGGGAGCTGTTTTTT. Translated, it gives CASSLGVFSAGELFF. Based on the CDR3 plus reference TRBV5-1 and TRBJ2-2, the full variable domain is KAGVTQTPRYLIKTRGQQVTLSCSPISGHRSVSWYQQTPGQGLQFLFEYFSETQRNKGNFPGRFSGRQFSNSRSEMNVSTLELGDSALYLCASSLGVFSAGELFFGEGSRLTVL.

The rearrangement uses TRBV9 and TRBJ2-1, with 8 bases matching TRBD2. CDR3 length equals 16 residues. V lost 3 bases, J lost 7 bases, and 12 bases stayed unmatched. Germline V gives CDR1 SGDLS, CDR2 YYNGEE. The CDR3 sequence: CASSAILTSGENEQFF. CDR3 nucleotides: TGTGCCAGCAGCGCGATCTTAACTAGCGGAGAAAATGAGCAGTTCTTC.

The gene calls are TRBV3-1 (or the pseudogene TRBV3-2) and TRBJ2-5, with D uncertain. The CDR3 spans 13 residues. V was shortened by 1 base and J by 5 bases, with 8 bases between the two germline ends. In germline, CDR1 is LGHDT, CDR2 YNNKEL (reference sequence). CDR3 residues: CASSQGLRETQYF. Here the CDR3 DNA reads TGTGCCAGCAGCCAAGGTCTCAGGGAGACCCAGTACTTC.

This clone came up a few times. This chain uses TRBV4-3 with TRBJ1-6; D remains unclear. Germline V CDR1 and CDR2: LGHNA, YSLEER. CDR3 length: 17 amino acids. Trimming removed 0 bases at V and 0 bases at J, with 9 bases between. The CDR3 loop is CASSQDRVSSYNSPLHF. CDR3 bases: TGCGCCAGCAGCCAAGACCGGGTGAGCTCCTATAATTCACCCCTCCACTTT.

The J gene is TRBJ2-7, the V gene TRBV18; 7 bases match TRBD2. Trimming at V came to 3 bases and at J to 2 bases, leaving 10 bases not matched to a gene. Germline CDR1 KGHSH, CDR2 LQKENI. There are 16 residues in the CDR3. CDR3 sequence (DNA): TGTGCCAGCTCACCCCCCGGGGGGACGGCGGCCTACGAGCAGTACTTC. Amino acid sequence: CASSPPGGTAAYEQYF.

This clone is a singleton in its sample. The V and J genes are TRBV18 and TRBJ2-5, with 9 bases that match TRBD2. With V trimmed by 1 base and J by 5 bases, 5 bases remained unmatched. The CDR3 consists of 15 residues. The germline V gene has CDR1 KGHSH and CDR2 LQKENI. This chain's CDR3 is CASSPLLAGLETQYF. CDR3 nucleotides: TGTGCCAGCTCACCACTTCTAGCGGGATTGGAGACCCAGTACTTC.

This chain joins TRBV27 and TRBJ2-7, with 11 bases matching TRBD1. The CDR3 sequence is 15 residues long. The germline V gene has CDR1 MNHEY and CDR2 SMNVEV (reference sequence). The ends lost 6 bases at V and 2 bases at J; junction bases unmatched: 6. DNA of the CDR3: TGTGCCAGCAGGACCGGGACAGGGGGAACCTACGAGCAGTACTTC. It yields the protein CASRTGTGGTYEQYF.

This CDR3 reads CASSQGGQATYEQYF. The CDR3 DNA reads TGCGCCAGCAGCCAAGGGGGACAGGCCACCTACGAGCAGTACTTC. The chain has TRBV4-1 and TRBJ2-7; 8 bases are a match to TRBD1. CDR1 and CDR2 from the germline V gene are MGHRA and YSYEKL. The CDR3 has 15 amino acids. Trimming took 1 base from V and 2 from J; bases not matched to a gene: 4.

The rearrangement uses TRBV7-2 and TRBJ2-1; D uncertain. Trimming shortened V by 0 bases and J by 10 bases, and 4 bases separated the two germline ends. In germline, CDR1 is SGHTA, CDR2 FQGNSA. The CDR3 loop spans 11 amino acids. The CDR3 DNA follows: TGTGCCAGCAGCTTAGCCGGGGAGCAGTTCTTC. It specifies CASSLAGEQFF.

The chain joins TRBV28 to TRBJ2-3; D gene ambiguous. From germline, CDR1 is MDHEN and CDR2 SYDVKM. The CDR3 runs 13 residues. V lost 2 bases, J lost 3 bases, and 6 bases lay in between. The CDR3 DNA sequence: TGTGCCAGCAGTTTACTTTCGACAGATACGCAGTATTTT. It is translated as CASSLLSTDTQYF.

The V gene is TRBV5-8, the J gene TRBJ2-2; 9 bases align to TRBD2. The CDR3 runs to 17 residues. V lost 5 bases, J lost 4 bases, and 12 bases stayed unmatched. Germline assignment: CDR1 SGHTS and CDR2 YDEGEE. Here the CDR3 DNA reads TGTGCCAGCAGTGTTGTCCGAGTAGCGGGAGTCACCGGGGAGCTGTTTTTT. This encodes CASSVVRVAGVTGELFF. Filled out from reference TRBV5-8 and TRBJ2-2, the complete variable domain reads EAGVTQSPTHLIKTRGQQATLRCSPISGHTSVYWYQQALGLGLQFLLWYDEGEERNRGNFPPRFSGRQFPNYSSELNVNALELEDSALYLCASSVVRVAGVTGELFFGEGSRLTVL.

The chain joins TRBV10-3 to TRBJ2-7; 9 bases are a match to TRBD1. V shed 1 base and J 2 bases; nucleotides not matched to a gene: 9. The CDR3 runs 17 residues. Per germline, CDR1 ENHRY and CDR2 SYGVKD. CDR3 coding DNA: TGTGCCATCAGTGAGTATGCGGGACAGGGAAAACCCTACGAGCAGTACTTC. It translates to CAISEYAGQGKPYEQYF.

The chain recombines TRBV30 with TRBJ2-5; possible D gene TRBD2, 7 bases. CDR3 length equals 15 residues. From germline, CDR1 is GTSNPN and CDR2 SVGIG (reference sequence). V was cut by 0 bases and J by 2 bases, with 13 bases left in between. CDR3 DNA: TGTGCCTGGAGTGTAGGGGGAGGGGGACAAGAGACCCAGTACTTC. Translation: CAWSVGGGGQETQYF.

This clone appeared a single time. V usage is TRBV5-1 and J usage is TRBJ2-5; the match to TRBD1 covers 7 bases. Germline V gives CDR1 SGHRS, CDR2 YFSETQ. V was clipped by 2 bases and J by 5 bases; unmatched bases: 15. This CDR3 region has 17 residues. DNA of the CDR3: TGCGCCAGCAGCTTAGGTGCATTGACAGGGTCGAGGGAGACCCAGTACTTC. Its protein product is CASSLGALTGSRETQYF.

This clone came up once. One end of the junction fails to match germline, which may point to a read error. The V call is TRBV11-2, the J call TRBJ2-3; a weak D match, TRBD2 (6 bases). The V gene's germline CDR1 is SGHAT and CDR2 FQNNGV. This CDR3 region has 12 residues. The CDR3 sequence is CASSLNGVAALF. CDR3 sequence (DNA): TGTGCCAGCAGCTTAAACGGGGTAGCGGCGCTGTTT.

CDR3: CASSMGLHYEQYF. The CDR3, as DNA: TGTGCCAGCAGCATGGGACTTCACTACGAGCAGTACTTC. The rearrangement uses TRBV11-2 and TRBJ2-7; the D gene is possibly TRBD2 (6 bases). CDR3 length equals 13 residues. Germline values: CDR1 SGHAT, CDR2 FQNNGV. Trimming cost V 5 bases and J 3 bases, with 11 bases left between them.

This sequence joins TRBV4-1 and TRBJ2-7; 9 nucleotides agree with TRBD1. The CDR3 extends over 15 amino acids. Germline loops: CDR1 MGHRA, CDR2 YSYEKL. The junction had 5 bases not matched to a gene; V was cut back by 0 bases and J by 5 bases. The CDR3 region has the DNA TGCGCCAGCAGCCAAGACCTACGACAGGGGGACGAGCAGTACTTC. Translation gives CASSQDLRQGDEQYF.

The chain employs TRBV15 and TRBJ2-2, with unresolved D. Germline CDR1 and CDR2: LNHNV and YYDKDF (reference sequence). The CDR3 spans 16 residues. The V end lost 2 bases, the J end lost 1 base, and 11 bases lay between the germline ends. The CDR3 DNA reads TGTGCCACCAGCAGACCCGTCGGTGGGAACACCGGGGAGCTGTTTTTT. Encoded protein: CATSRPVGGNTGELFF.